This T cell receptor (beta chain) was identified during a study of tumor-infiltrating lymphocytes in primary liver carcinoma. Study at large: The study included patients who were men and women aged 30 to 69 years. Maximum tumor diameters ranged from about 4.2 to 11 cm, stage T1-T3 N0M0.

This clonotype has just a few counts. Its antigen is as yet unknown. Study outcomes and limitations: It was tumor-adjacent and tumor-blood pairs that overlapped less than tumor region pairs did.

Total RNA amounting to around 530 ng was the source from which TCR beta cDNA was made with a constant-region primer. Three nested multiplex PCR rounds, a slightly modified ARM-PCR, produced the libraries for TCR beta. For roughly 10 cycles apiece, the opening two PCR rounds ran with TRBV1-TRBV30 forward primers and a C-beta reverse primer. TCRdb re-called the multiplex PCR reads through MiXCR, storing one row per CDR3 protein. The table includes roughly 180,000 distinct CDR3 sequences, 50% to 75% detected once. Alongside blood RNA obtained from unsorted whole blood, germline DNA was also extracted. This CDR3 region has 15 residues. Deletions cut 5 bases from V and 2 bases from J, with 15 bases between.

V is TRBV12-3 or TRBV12-4 and J is TRBJ2-5; TRBD1 is a possible D gene (5 bases). This receptor was taken from a man aged 35 to 55 with primary liver carcinoma and hepatitis B virus infection. The sequencing input was peripheral blood. The CDR3 is CASSRDSRRQETQYF. In DNA form, the CDR3 reads TGTGCCAGCAGTCGTGACAGTAGGAGACAAGAGACCCAGTACTTC.